This TCR beta chain was sequenced in a study of blood T cell repertoires in COVID-19 (dated by TCRdb to 2018 to 2021). As for the study more broadly: Samples from collaborators originated in the United States, Italy and Spain and spanned both the acute and convalescent phases of COVID-19. The material from the prospective study consisted of cDNA or gDNA derived from T cells, B-cell-depleted T cells, or PBMCs. The dataset comprised deeply sampled blood TCRbeta repertoires from subjects exposed to, actively infected with, or recovered from COVID-19. The repertoires were made available in a free public database intended to serve as a resource for research on the immune response to SARS-CoV-2. Samples were obtained from the ongoing ImmuneRACE study (first 160 participants) and from over 1,000 subjects provided by 6 global collaborators. A de-identified subject ID, COVID-19 status, age in years and sex were almost always included in the sample metadata. Where HLA class I and class II types were available, the types were taken from metadata supplied by the sample provider, not from assay-based typing. General findings and caveats noted by the study authors: Clinical and demographic metadata were provided uncurated, with the amount varying by source and participant.

Cut back by 1 base and 7 bases, the V and J ends lie 10 bases apart. The CDR3 starts with the cysteine, ends with the phenylalanine, and has 13 residues. Only the CDR3 region is kept as DNA, spanning 39 bases read in frame from base 1. For CDR1 and CDR2, the germline V gene (reference sequence) lists LGHDT and YNNKEL. Concerning this clone: Its antigen is currently not known. Qualities for individual bases were not recorded, and no much larger clone is one base off.

Collaborating institutions collected whole blood in K2EDTA tubes following their own protocols. For TCRbeta analysis, collaborator samples were shipped as frozen whole blood, as isolated PBMCs, or as DNA extracted from either sample type. TCRbeta CDR3 regions were amplified from genomic DNA by means of the immunoSEQ Assay, a bias-controlled multiplex PCR. Concerning the study's data processing: Within the assay, amplification of reference gene primers was used to estimate how many nucleated cells each sample contained. Sequence reads were collapsed and filtered to measure the absolute abundance of every unique TCRbeta CDR3 rearrangement. For each sample, productive Simpson clonality was calculated as the square root of Simpson's diversity index over productive rearrangements. TCRdb took this table from immuneACCESS and kept in-frame rearrangements with V and J called. Such tables lack part of the clones; where checked against another copy, unresolved V genes explain under half of the gap, and the rest is unexplained. For V, J and clone size, that table is used; D and trimming come from the DNA. The sample contains about 200,000 clones, approximately 78% of them found a single time. The ten largest clones take up about 10% of the sample.

The rearranged segments are TRBV3-1 (or the pseudogene TRBV3-2) and TRBJ1-2; no confident D gene assignment can be made. The clonotype originates from a woman aged 80 or over with acute or convalescent COVID-19. Material for sequencing was peripheral blood. The DNA sequence is TGTGCCAGCAGCCAAGCAACAGTGGGTGGCTACACCTTC. This codes for CASSQATVGGYTF.